The 29 T cell receptor beta chains presented below share a single source sample, sequenced in a study of CD8+ T cells in alopecia areata. Stated treatment: oral pan-JAK inhibitor, 5-10 mg twice daily. Sequencing used cDNA as its template, made by extracting RNA and reverse transcribing it. The data were produced by immunoSEQ multiplex PCR, yet TCRdb's version contains in-frame clones alone and is incomplete. The sample includes 180,000 or so clones, roughly 50% seen only once; the top ten take roughly 17%. The material was CD4+ T cells sorted from blood, obtained at roughly week 55, from a patient treated with tofacitinib. Receptors originate from a human donor with alopecia areata.

This CDR3 is CASSQARGWNTEAFF. The CDR3 DNA reads as TGTGCCAGCAGCCAAGCAAGGGGTTGGAACACTGAAGCTTTCTTT. The chain couples TRBV14 to TRBJ1-1, with a possible D match to TRBD1 (5 bases). The V gene's germline CDR1 is SGHDN and CDR2 FVKESK. The V gene lost 1 base and the J gene lost 1 base, with 10 bases spanning the gap. The CDR3 has 15 amino acids.

The J gene is TRBJ2-6, the V gene TRBV29-1, with TRBD2 matching over 11 bases. The CDR3 extends over 16 amino acids. The germline V gene has CDR1 SQVTM and CDR2 ANQGSEA. V was pared by 6 bases and J by 0 bases, with 4 bases of the junction left unmatched. The CDR3 DNA reads as TGCAGCGTACTAGCGGGGGCGATCTCTGGGGCCAACGTCCTGACTTTC. Translation gives CSVLAGAISGANVLTF.

The chain couples TRBV15 to TRBJ1-1; TRBD1 agrees at 8 bases. The CDR3 sequence is 15 residues long. Germline-derived CDR1 and CDR2 are LNHNV and YYDKDF (reference sequence). V dropped 0 bases and J dropped 4; count of bases not matched to a gene: 4. The CDR3 bases are TGTGCCACCAGCAGAGAACAGGGGGTGGGCACTGAAGCTTTCTTT. Translating gives CATSREQGVGTEAFF.

V is TRBV7-9 and J is TRBJ2-5; D is uncertain. The CDR3 runs to 14 residues. Per germline, CDR1 SEHNR and CDR2 FQNEAQ (reference sequence). Trimming stripped 3 bases from V and 3 bases from J, with 11 bases between. The CDR3 nucleotides read TGTGCCAGCAGCTTTATCCGAGAAGAAGAGACCCAGTACTTC. Its translation: CASSFIREEETQYF. Filled out from reference TRBV7-9 and TRBJ2-5, the complete variable domain reads DTGVSQNPRHKITKRGQNVTFRCDPISEHNRLYWYRQTLGQGPEFLTYFQNEAQLEKSRLLSDRFSAERPKGSFSTLEIQRTEQGDSAMYLCASSFIREEETQYFGPGTRLLVL.

This clone has only a few counts. The chain combines TRBV29-1 with TRBJ2-1; D unclear. From germline, CDR1 is SQVTM and CDR2 ANQGSEA. The CDR3 runs to 14 residues. The V end lost 3 bases, the J end lost 8 bases, and 17 bases lay between the germline ends. CDR3 sequence reads: CSVEGRNSIDEQFF. CDR3 DNA sequence: TGCAGCGTTGAGGGCCGGAACTCCATCGATGAGCAGTTCTTC.

The rearrangement links TRBV4-1 to TRBJ1-6; D uncertain. Germline CDR1 and CDR2: MGHRA and YSYEKL. This CDR3 comprises 13 residues. The V and J ends lost 1 base and 10 bases respectively, with 8 bases between them. CDR3 sequence reads: CASSQVVVSPLHF. In DNA form, the CDR3 reads TGCGCCAGCAGCCAAGTCGTGGTATCACCCCTCCACTTT.

This clone has just a few counts. CDR3 residues: CASSVDRVTDTQYF. The CDR3 DNA reads TGTGCCAGCAGTGTCGACAGGGTCACAGATACGCAGTATTTT. The chain links TRBV2 to TRBJ2-3, with 7 bases fitting TRBD1. This CDR3 has 14 residues. Germline CDR1 and CDR2: SNHLY and FYNNEI. The trim removed 4 bases at V and 2 bases at J, leaving 3 bases unmatched. The full variable domain, completed using reference TRBV2 and TRBJ2-3, is EPEVTQTPSHQVTQMGQEVILRCVPISNHLYFYWYRQILGQKVEFLVSFYNNEISEKSEIFDDQFSVERPDGSNFTLKIRSTKLEDSAMYFCASSVDRVTDTQYFGPGTRLTVL.

The rearrangement joins TRBV29-1 to TRBJ2-1; D uncertain. The CDR3 length is 13 residues. V was shortened by 6 bases and J by 3 bases, with 12 bases between the two germline ends. CDR1 SQVTM and CDR2 ANQGSEA come from the germline V gene. The CDR3 here is CSVNTHIYNEQFF. Written as DNA, the CDR3 is TGCAGCGTCAACACTCACATCTACAATGAGCAGTTCTTC.

This clone has only a few counts. The V gene is TRBV11-2, the J gene TRBJ2-1; D may correspond to TRBD1 or TRBD2 (6 bases each). CDR3 length equals 20 residues. Looked up from germline, CDR1 is SGHAT and CDR2 is FQNNGV. The V gene lost 0 bases and the J gene lost 0 bases, with 21 bases spanning the gap. The CDR3: CASSLDGRRDNPLSYNEQFF. The CDR3 DNA follows: TGTGCCAGCAGCTTAGACGGGAGACGGGACAATCCGCTCTCCTACAATGAGCAGTTCTTC.

The chain recombines TRBV9 with TRBJ1-2, with D maybe TRBD1 (5 bases). The CDR3 is 17 amino acids. V was clipped by 0 bases and J by 6 bases, with 21 bases between them. CDR1 is SGDLS and CDR2 is YYNGEE in the germline V gene. The CDR3 nucleotides are TGTGCCAGCAGCGTAGGGAGGGGTGGACAAGGGAGGAATGGCTACACCTTC. This encodes CASSVGRGGQGRNGYTF. Looking up the rest from reference TRBV9 and TRBJ1-2 gives the full variable domain: DSGVTQTPKHLITATGQRVTLRCSPRSGDLSVYWYQQSLDQGLQFLIQYYNGEERAKGNILERFSAQQFPDLHSELNLSSLELGDSALYFCASSVGRGGQGRNGYTFGSGTRLTVV.

The gene calls are TRBV30 and TRBJ2-5; TRBD1 or TRBD2 may be the D gene (5 bases each). The CDR3 contains 14 residues. Germline V gives CDR1 GTSNPN, CDR2 SVGIG (reference sequence). Between the trimmed V and J ends, which lost 1 base and 2 bases, there was a span of 11 bases. CDR3 protein: CAWSAGTLQETQYF. The CDR3 DNA is TGTGCCTGGAGTGCGGGGACGCTTCAAGAGACCCAGTACTTC.

This chain links TRBV29-1 with TRBJ1-4; tentative D call: TRBD1 (5 bases). Trimming removed 5 bases at V and 5 bases at J, with 12 bases between. Per germline, CDR1 SQVTM and CDR2 ANQGSEA. The CDR3 runs 13 residues. The CDR3: CSVKGRLNEKLFF. In nucleotides, the CDR3 is TGCAGCGTTAAGGGGAGACTGAATGAAAAACTGTTTTTT.

This clone has just a few counts. This chain uses TRBV7-9 with TRBJ2-6, with D possibly TRBD2 on 6 matching bases. V lost 5 bases and J lost 1, with 12 bases in between. From germline, CDR1 is SEHNR and CDR2 FQNEAQ (reference sequence). This CDR3 is built from 16 residues. CDR3 amino acids: CASSPGGVSGANVLTF. The CDR3, as DNA: TGTGCCAGCAGCCCAGGAGGGGTTTCTGGGGCCAACGTCCTGACTTTC.

The rearrangement links TRBV18 to TRBJ2-3; weak D call: TRBD1 (6 bases). This CDR3 contains 13 residues. V was cut by 3 bases and J by 10 bases, with 14 bases left in between. Germline values: CDR1 KGHSH, CDR2 LQKENI. CDR3 residues: CASSPVEGESQYF. The CDR3 DNA reads as TGTGCCAGCTCACCGGTTGAGGGGGAATCGCAGTATTTT.

The V call is TRBV29-1, the J call TRBJ2-2; 9 positions agree with TRBD1. Trimming took 3 bases from V and 5 from J; bases not matched to a gene: 4. The germline CDR1 and CDR2 sequences are SQVTM and ANQGSEA. This CDR3 is built from 14 residues. CDR3 sequence: CSVDGTGRTGELFF. CDR3 in DNA: TGCAGCGTTGACGGGACAGGGCGAACCGGGGAGCTGTTTTTT.

As concerns this clone: At one boundary the junction diverges from the germline segment, which might be a read error. CDR3 DNA sequence: TGCGCCAGCAGCCAAGAGGGGACAACCGTCTTC. This encodes CASSQEGTTVF. The gene calls are TRBV4-1 and TRBJ1-2, with D maybe TRBD1 (6 bases). The CDR3 is made up of 11 amino acids. Germline CDR1 reads MGHRA; CDR2 reads YSYEKL.

The genes are TRBV27 and TRBJ2-5; TRBD2 matches 9 bases. The germline V gene has CDR1 MNHEY and CDR2 SMNVEV (reference sequence). This CDR3 has 16 residues. V dropped 2 bases and J dropped 5; count of bases not matched to a gene: 9. DNA of the CDR3: TGTGCCAGCAGTTTAATTGGCGGGGGGGCCGGTGAGACCCAGTACTTC. Protein product: CASSLIGGGAGETQYF.

This rearrangement joins TRBV9 to TRBJ2-2; 9 positions match TRBD2. With 3 bases clipped from V and 1 base from J, the junction kept 4 bases outside the gene matches. The CDR3 extends over 16 amino acids. In germline, CDR1 is SGDLS, CDR2 YYNGEE. The CDR3 loop is CASSGSSGGNTGELFF. The CDR3, as DNA: TGTGCCAGCAGCGGGAGTAGCGGGGGGAACACCGGGGAGCTGTTTTTT.

This clone was observed a few times. The chain is built from TRBV5-1 and TRBJ2-3; 9 positions agree with TRBD1. Germline lookup yields CDR1 SGHRS and CDR2 YFSETQ. V trimming: 4 bases; J trimming: 1 base; junction bases outside the gene matches: 7. There are 16 residues in the CDR3. This CDR3 reads CASSTDRGIGTDTQYF. In DNA, the CDR3 is TGCGCCAGCAGCACCGACAGGGGGATCGGCACAGATACGCAGTATTTT. The full variable domain, in which reference TRBV5-1 and TRBJ2-3 provide the parts outside the CDR3, is KAGVTQTPRYLIKTRGQQVTLSCSPISGHRSVSWYQQTPGQGLQFLFEYFSETQRNKGNFPGRFSGRQFSNSRSEMNVSTLELGDSALYLCASSTDRGIGTDTQYFGPGTRLTVL.

The count of this clone is one. The chain combines TRBV7-9 with TRBJ1-1; no reliable D call. Between the trimmed V and J ends, which lost 1 base and 6 bases, there was a span of 6 bases. The CDR3 spans 12 residues. CDR1 and CDR2 from the germline V gene are SEHNR and FQNEAQ (reference sequence). The CDR3 here is CASSLGWAEAFF. DNA of the CDR3: TGTGCCAGCAGCTTAGGTTGGGCTGAAGCTTTCTTT.

This clone has just a few counts. This chain uses TRBV10-3 with TRBJ2-7; 7 bases map to TRBD1. Germline V gene lookup returns CDR1 ENHRY and CDR2 SYGVKD. The CDR3 consists of 13 residues. The trim removed 10 bases at V and 2 bases at J, leaving 8 bases unmatched. CDR3 loop: CATQTGKTYEQYF. Written as DNA, the CDR3 is TGTGCCACCCAGACAGGGAAGACCTACGAGCAGTACTTC.

The chain uses TRBV29-1 and TRBJ2-5; D possibly uses TRBD1 or TRBD2 (5 bases each). This CDR3 has 14 amino acids. The V end lost 4 bases, the J end lost 7 bases, and 19 bases lay between the germline ends. Germline V gene data show CDR1 as SQVTM and CDR2 as ANQGSEA. The CDR3 DNA follows: TGCAGCGTTGCCCAGGGACCTTTCGGAGGGACCCAGTACTTC. It encodes CSVAQGPFGGTQYF.

The rearrangement links TRBV11-3 to TRBJ2-7; D not resolved. CDR1 is SGHNT and CDR2 is YENEEA in the germline V gene. CDR3 length: 15 residues. V lost 0 bases and J 2 bases, leaving 11 bases between the germline ends. In DNA, the CDR3 is TGTGCCAGCAGCTTAGATCGTAAAGTCACCTACGAGCAGTACTTC. Protein product: CASSLDRKVTYEQYF.

The chain uses TRBV7-6 and TRBJ1-1, with D hard to call. The germline gives CDR1 SGHVS, CDR2 FNYEAQ. Trimming removed 1 base from V and 1 base from J, with 13 bases in between. The CDR3 covers 16 residues. The CDR3 bases are TGTGCCAGCAGCTTAGAACCAGGAACGAAGAACACTGAAGCTTTCTTT. Translating it yields CASSLEPGTKNTEAFF. The full variable domain, with the rest looked up from reference TRBV7-6 and TRBJ1-1, is GAGVSQSPRYKVTKRGQDVALRCDPISGHVSLYWYRQALGQGPEFLTYFNYEAQQDKSGLPNDRFSAERPEGSISTLTIQRTEQRDSAMYRCASSLEPGTKNTEAFFGQGTRLTVV.

The J gene is TRBJ2-7, the V gene TRBV6-6; the match to TRBD1 covers 9 bases. Per germline, CDR1 MNHNY and CDR2 SVGAGI (reference sequence). V lost 6 bases and J lost 2; bases outside the gene matches: 5. The CDR3 consists of 14 residues. CDR3 DNA sequence: TGTGCCAGCAGGGGCCGGGACAGGGCCTACGAGCAGTACTTC. Translated: CASRGRDRAYEQYF.

This clone has more than one count but fewer than ten. The chain is built from TRBV10-3 and TRBJ2-1; D remains ambiguous. CDR1 and CDR2 (germline): ENHRY, SYGVKD. This CDR3 has 10 residues. V lost 3 bases to trimming and J lost 9 bases, with 3 bases between them. The CDR3 sequence is CAISDGEQFF. Written as DNA, the CDR3 is TGTGCCATCAGTGATGGTGAGCAGTTCTTC.

The rearrangement joins TRBV30 to TRBJ2-5, with 9 bases lining up with TRBD2. CDR1 and CDR2 (germline): GTSNPN, SVGIG (reference sequence). The CDR3 has 15 residues. The J segment lost 4 bases and the V segment lost 0 bases, leaving 6 bases of the junction unmatched. The DNA of the CDR3 is TGTGCCTGGAGTGTACGCGGGGGGGCCTCAGAGACCCAGTACTTC. It encodes CAWSVRGGASETQYF.

The V and J genes are TRBV5-1 and TRBJ2-1; 8 bases are a match to TRBD2. The CDR3 is 13 amino acids. V shed 5 bases, J shed 10 bases, and the junction held 8 bases outside the gene matches. Germline V lookup: CDR1 SGHRS, CDR2 YFSETQ. CDR3 sequence (DNA): TGCGCCAGCAGTAGCGGGACTCGCCCCGAGCAGTTCTTC. Protein product: CASSSGTRPEQFF.

The chain has TRBV5-1 and TRBJ1-4, with D hard to call. This CDR3 has 14 amino acids. Per germline, CDR1 SGHRS and CDR2 YFSETQ. The ends were cut back, 2 bases at V and 7 bases at J, with 12 bases in the middle. Written as DNA, the CDR3 is TGCGCCAGCAGCTTACGAACTTCGAGTGAAAAACTGTTTTTT. Its translation: CASSLRTSSEKLFF.